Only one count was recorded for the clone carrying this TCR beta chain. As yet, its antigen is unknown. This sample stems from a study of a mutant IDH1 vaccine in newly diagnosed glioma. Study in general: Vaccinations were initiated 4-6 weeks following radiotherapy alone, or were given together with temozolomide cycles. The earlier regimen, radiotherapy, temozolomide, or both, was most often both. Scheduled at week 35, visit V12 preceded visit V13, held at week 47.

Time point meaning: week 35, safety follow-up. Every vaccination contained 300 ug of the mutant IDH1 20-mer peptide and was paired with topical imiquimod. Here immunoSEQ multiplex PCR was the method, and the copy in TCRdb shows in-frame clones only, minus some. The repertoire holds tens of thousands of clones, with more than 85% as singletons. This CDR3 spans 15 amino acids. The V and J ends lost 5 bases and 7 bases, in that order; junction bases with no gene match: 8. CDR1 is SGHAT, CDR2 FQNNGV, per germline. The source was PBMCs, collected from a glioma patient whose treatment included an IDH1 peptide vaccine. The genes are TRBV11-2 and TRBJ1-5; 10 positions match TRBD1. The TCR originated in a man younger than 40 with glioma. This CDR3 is CASSRTGTGEQPQHF. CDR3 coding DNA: TGTGCCAGCAGCCGTACCGGGACAGGGGAACAGCCCCAGCATTTT.